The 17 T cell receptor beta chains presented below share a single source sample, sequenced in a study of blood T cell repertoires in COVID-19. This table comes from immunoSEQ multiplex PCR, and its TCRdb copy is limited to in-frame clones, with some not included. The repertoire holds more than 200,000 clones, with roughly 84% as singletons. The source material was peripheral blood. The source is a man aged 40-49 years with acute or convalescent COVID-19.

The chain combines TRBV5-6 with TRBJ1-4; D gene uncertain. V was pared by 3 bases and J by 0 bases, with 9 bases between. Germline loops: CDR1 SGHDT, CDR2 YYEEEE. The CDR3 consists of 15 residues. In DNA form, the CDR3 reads TGTGCCAGCAGCTCTCTAGGTGCAACTAATGAAAAACTGTTTTTT. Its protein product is CASSSLGATNEKLFF.

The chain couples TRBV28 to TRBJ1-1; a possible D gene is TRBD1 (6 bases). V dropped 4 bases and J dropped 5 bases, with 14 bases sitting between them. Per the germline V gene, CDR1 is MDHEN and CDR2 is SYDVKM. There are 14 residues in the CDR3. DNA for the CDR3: TGTGCCAGCAGTTGGAAAGCAGGGACAACTGAAGCTTTCTTT. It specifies CASSWKAGTTEAFF.

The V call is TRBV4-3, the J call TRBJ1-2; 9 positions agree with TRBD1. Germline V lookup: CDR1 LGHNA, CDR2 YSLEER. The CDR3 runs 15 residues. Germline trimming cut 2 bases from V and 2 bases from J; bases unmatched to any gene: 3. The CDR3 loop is CASSQPGQGNYGYTF. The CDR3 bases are TGCGCCAGCAGCCAACCGGGACAGGGAAACTATGGCTACACCTTC.

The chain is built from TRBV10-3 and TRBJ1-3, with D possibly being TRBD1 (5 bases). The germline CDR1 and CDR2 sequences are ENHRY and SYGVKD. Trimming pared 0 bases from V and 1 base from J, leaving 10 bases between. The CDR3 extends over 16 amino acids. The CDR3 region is CAISESLGGSGNTIYF. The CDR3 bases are TGTGCCATCAGTGAGTCGTTGGGGGGATCTGGAAACACCATATATTTT.

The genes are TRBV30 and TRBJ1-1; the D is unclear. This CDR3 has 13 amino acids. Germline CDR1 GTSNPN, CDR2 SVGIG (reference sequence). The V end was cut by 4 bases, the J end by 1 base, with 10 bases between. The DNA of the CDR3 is TGTGCCTGGATTGGCTTACCGAACACTGAAGCTTTCTTT. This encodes CAWIGLPNTEAFF.

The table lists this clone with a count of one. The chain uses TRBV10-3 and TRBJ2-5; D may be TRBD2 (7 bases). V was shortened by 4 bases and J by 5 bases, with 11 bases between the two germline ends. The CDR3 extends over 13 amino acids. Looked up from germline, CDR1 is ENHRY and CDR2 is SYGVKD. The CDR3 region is CAISGGGDETQYF. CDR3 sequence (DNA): TGTGCCATCAGTGGAGGGGGGGATGAGACCCAGTACTTC.

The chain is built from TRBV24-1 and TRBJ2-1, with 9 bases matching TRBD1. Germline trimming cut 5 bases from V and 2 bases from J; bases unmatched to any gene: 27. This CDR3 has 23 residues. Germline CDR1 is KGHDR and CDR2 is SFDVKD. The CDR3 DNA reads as TGTGCCACCAGTGGAAACCCGGGACAGGGAAGCGAGAGGGCCTACGGGGCCTACAATGAGCAGTTCTTC. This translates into CATSGNPGQGSERAYGAYNEQFF.

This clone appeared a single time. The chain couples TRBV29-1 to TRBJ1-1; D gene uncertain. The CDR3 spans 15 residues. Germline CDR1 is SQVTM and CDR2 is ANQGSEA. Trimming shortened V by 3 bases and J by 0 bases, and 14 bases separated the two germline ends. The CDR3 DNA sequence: TGCAGCGTTGATGACGGACTACTCTTGAACACTGAAGCTTTCTTT. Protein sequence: CSVDDGLLLNTEAFF.

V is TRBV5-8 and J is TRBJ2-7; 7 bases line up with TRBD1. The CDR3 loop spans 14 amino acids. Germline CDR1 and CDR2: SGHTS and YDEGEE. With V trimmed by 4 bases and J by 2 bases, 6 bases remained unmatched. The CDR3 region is CASSRTGTAYEQYF. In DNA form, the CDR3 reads TGTGCCAGCAGCAGGACCGGGACAGCCTACGAGCAGTACTTC.

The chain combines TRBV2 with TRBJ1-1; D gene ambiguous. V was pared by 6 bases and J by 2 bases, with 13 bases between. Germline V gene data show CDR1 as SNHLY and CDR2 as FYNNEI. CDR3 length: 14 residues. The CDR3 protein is CASSPLPSNTEAFF. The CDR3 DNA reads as TGTGCCAGCAGCCCCCTTCCCTCCAACACTGAAGCTTTCTTT.

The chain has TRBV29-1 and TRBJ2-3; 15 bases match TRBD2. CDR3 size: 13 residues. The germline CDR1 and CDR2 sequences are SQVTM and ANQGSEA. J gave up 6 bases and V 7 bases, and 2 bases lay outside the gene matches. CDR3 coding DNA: TGCAGCGCTGGGACTAGCGGGAGGGATACGCAGTATTTT. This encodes CSAGTSGRDTQYF.

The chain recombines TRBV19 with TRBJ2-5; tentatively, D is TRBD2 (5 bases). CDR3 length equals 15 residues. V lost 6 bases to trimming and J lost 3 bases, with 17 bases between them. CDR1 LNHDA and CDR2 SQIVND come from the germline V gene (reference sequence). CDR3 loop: CASRRVGQEEETQYF. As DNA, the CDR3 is TGTGCCAGTAGGAGGGTTGGGCAGGAAGAAGAGACCCAGTACTTC. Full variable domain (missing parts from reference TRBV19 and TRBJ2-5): DGGITQSPKYLFRKEGQNVTLSCEQNLNHDAMYWYRQDPGQGLRLIYYSQIVNDFQKGDIAEGYSVSREKKESFPLTVTSAQKNPTAFYLCASRRVGQEEETQYFGPGTRLLVL.

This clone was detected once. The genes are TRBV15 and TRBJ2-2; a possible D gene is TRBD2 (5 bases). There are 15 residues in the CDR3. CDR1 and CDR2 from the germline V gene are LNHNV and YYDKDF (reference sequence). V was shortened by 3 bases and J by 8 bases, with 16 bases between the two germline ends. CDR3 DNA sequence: TGTGCCACCAGCAGTTTCGAGCGGAAAGTGGGGGAGCTGTTTTTT. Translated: CATSSFERKVGELFF. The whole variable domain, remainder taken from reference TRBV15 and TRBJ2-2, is DAMVIQNPRYQVTQFGKPVTLSCSQTLNHNVMYWYQQKSSQAPKLLFHYYDKDFNNEADTPDNFQSRRPNTSFCFLDIRSPGLGDTAMYLCATSSFERKVGELFFGEGSRLTVL.

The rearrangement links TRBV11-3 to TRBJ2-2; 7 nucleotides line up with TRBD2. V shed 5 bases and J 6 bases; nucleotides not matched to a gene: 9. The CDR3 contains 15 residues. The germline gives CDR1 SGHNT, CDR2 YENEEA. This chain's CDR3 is CASSRGAGASGELFF. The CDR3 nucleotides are TGTGCCAGCAGCCGCGGGGCGGGAGCGTCCGGGGAGCTGTTTTTT.

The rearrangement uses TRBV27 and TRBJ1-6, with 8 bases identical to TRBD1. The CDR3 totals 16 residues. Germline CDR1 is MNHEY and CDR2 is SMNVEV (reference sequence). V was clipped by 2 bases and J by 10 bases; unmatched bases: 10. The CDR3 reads CASSLNPRGQGSPLHF. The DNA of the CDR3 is TGTGCCAGCAGTTTAAACCCCAGGGGGCAAGGGTCACCCCTCCACTTT.

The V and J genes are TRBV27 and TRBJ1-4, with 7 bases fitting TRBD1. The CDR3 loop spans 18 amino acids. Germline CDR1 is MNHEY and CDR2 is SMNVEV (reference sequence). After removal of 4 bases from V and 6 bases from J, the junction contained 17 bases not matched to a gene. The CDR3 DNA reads TGTGCCAGCAGTTCACTCGGTAGGGGGCTAGGCAACGATGAAAAACTGTTTTTT. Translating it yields CASSSLGRGLGNDEKLFF. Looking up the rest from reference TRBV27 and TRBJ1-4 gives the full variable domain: EAQVTQNPRYLITVTGKKLTVTCSQNMNHEYMSWYRQDPGLGLRQIYYSMNVEVTDKGDVPEGYKVSRKEKRNFPLILESPSPNQTSLYFCASSSLGRGLGNDEKLFFGSGTQLSVL.

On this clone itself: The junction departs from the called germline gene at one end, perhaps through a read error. CDR3 sequence (DNA): TGCGCCAGCAGCCAAGACACCCTGGGTAGCCGTCCGGACTTC. This encodes CASSQDTLGSRPDF. J is TRBJ2-5 and V is TRBV4-1; D is undetermined. Germline-derived CDR1 and CDR2 are MGHRA and YSYEKL. This CDR3 spans 14 amino acids.